The rows below give T cell receptor beta chains drawn from one sample of a study of blood T cell repertoires in COVID-19. TCRdb keeps only in-frame clones here, not all; method: immunoSEQ multiplex PCR. The table records 6,500 to 8,000 clones, roughly 89% of them present only once. The specimen was peripheral blood. These receptors came from a human donor with active COVID-19. The donor label of this sample is uncertain. The CDR3 runs from the conserved cysteine through the conserved F or W. Fields, in order: clone size, J gene, D gene, V gene, CDR3 protein, CDR3 DNA. A D gene is named only where the DNA matches it firmly. Clone size, where shown, is once, few, many, or a class for clones that have expanded.

clone_size: -; j_call: TRBJ1-3; d_call: TRBD1; v_call: TRBV24-1; cdr3_aa: CATNRGTERNTIYF; cdr3_nt: TGTGCCACCAACCGAGGGACAGAAAGAAACACCATATATTTT
clone_size: -; j_call: TRBJ1-5; d_call: -; v_call: TRBV11-2; cdr3_aa: CASSLGQGNQPQHF; cdr3_nt: TGTGCCAGCAGCTTAGGGCAGGGCAATCAGCCCCAGCATTTT
clone_size: -; j_call: TRBJ2-2; d_call: -; v_call: TRBV5-1; cdr3_aa: CASRLGRENTGELFF; cdr3_nt: TGCGCCAGCAGATTAGGCAGGGAGAACACCGGGGAGCTGTTTTTT
clone_size: -; j_call: TRBJ1-4; d_call: TRBD1; v_call: TRBV11-2; cdr3_aa: CASSLTGGQVNEKLFF; cdr3_nt: TGTGCCAGCAGCTTAACGGGCGGACAGGTTAATGAAAAACTGTTTTTT
clone_size: -; j_call: TRBJ2-2; d_call: -; v_call: TRBV24-1; cdr3_aa: CATSDRTANTGELFF; cdr3_nt: TGTGCCACCAGTGATAGGACAGCGAACACCGGGGAGCTGTTTTTT
clone_size: once; j_call: TRBJ1-4; d_call: -; v_call: TRBV7-8; cdr3_aa: CASSLNTGQNEKLFF; cdr3_nt: TGTGCCAGCAGCTTAAATACAGGACAAAATGAAAAACTGTTTTTT
clone_size: -; j_call: TRBJ2-3; d_call: TRBD2; v_call: TRBV29-1; cdr3_aa: CSVEVGGRGDTQYF; cdr3_nt: TGCAGCGTTGAGGTCGGCGGGAGGGGAGATACGCAGTATTTT
clone_size: -; j_call: TRBJ2-5; d_call: TRBD2; v_call: TRBV9; cdr3_aa: CASSTGTSKETQYF; cdr3_nt: TGTGCCAGCAGCACCGGGACTAGCAAAGAGACCCAGTACTTC
clone_size: -; j_call: TRBJ2-5; d_call: -; v_call: TRBV6-2/TRBV6-3; cdr3_aa: CASSYSRYRQETQYF; cdr3_nt: TGTGCCAGCAGTTACTCGAGATACAGACAAGAGACCCAGTACTTC
clone_size: -; j_call: TRBJ2-1; d_call: TRBD2; v_call: TRBV6-1; cdr3_aa: CASSEARAGEGEQFF; cdr3_nt: TGTGCCAGCAGTGAAGCGAGGGCGGGGGAAGGTGAGCAGTTCTTC
clone_size: -; j_call: TRBJ1-5; d_call: TRBD1; v_call: TRBV5-6; cdr3_aa: CASSLEGTGNQPQHF; cdr3_nt: TGTGCCAGCAGCTTGGAAGGGACAGGCAATCAGCCCCAGCATTTT
clone_size: -; j_call: TRBJ2-1; d_call: -; v_call: TRBV3-1/TRBV3-2; cdr3_aa: CASSHLSYNEQFF; cdr3_nt: TGTGCCAGCAGCCACCTCTCCTACAATGAGCAGTTCTTC
clone_size: once; j_call: TRBJ2-1; d_call: -; v_call: TRBV7-8; cdr3_aa: CASSAYREQFF; cdr3_nt: TGTGCCAGCAGCGCTTACAGGGAGCAGTTCTTC
clone_size: -; j_call: TRBJ2-7; d_call: -; v_call: TRBV5-1; cdr3_aa: CASSLVLPGTERLATLYEQYF; cdr3_nt: TGCGCCAGCAGCTTGGTACTACCCGGGACAGAACGACTAGCGACACTCTACGAGCAGTACTTC
clone_size: -; j_call: TRBJ1-2; d_call: TRBD1; v_call: TRBV12-3/TRBV12-4; cdr3_aa: CASRTGNGGYTF; cdr3_nt: TGTGCCAGCAGGACAGGGAACGGTGGCTACACCTTC
clone_size: -; j_call: TRBJ2-2; d_call: -; v_call: TRBV27; cdr3_aa: CASSLSPAGELFF; cdr3_nt: TGTGCCAGCAGTTTATCCCCCGCCGGGGAGCTGTTTTTT
clone_size: -; j_call: TRBJ2-1; d_call: TRBD1; v_call: TRBV5-4; cdr3_aa: CASSLRTGANYNEQFF; cdr3_nt: TGTGCCAGCAGCTTGAGGACAGGGGCGAACTACAATGAGCAGTTCTTC
clone_size: -; j_call: TRBJ2-7; d_call: TRBD2; v_call: TRBV5-1; cdr3_aa: CASRTVTGTSDEQYF; cdr3_nt: TGCGCCAGCAGGACGGTGACCGGGACTAGCGACGAGCAGTACTTC
clone_size: once; j_call: TRBJ1-6; d_call: TRBD1; v_call: TRBV28; cdr3_aa: CASRYGTGVDSPLHF; cdr3_nt: TGTGCCAGCCGTTACGGGACAGGGGTGGATTCACCCCTCCACTTT
clone_size: -; j_call: TRBJ2-4; d_call: TRBD2; v_call: TRBV7-2; cdr3_aa: CASSLPRGELAKNIQYF; cdr3_nt: TGTGCCAGCAGCCTACCCCGGGGGGAGCTAGCCAAAAACATTCAGTACTTC
clone_size: -; j_call: TRBJ2-2; d_call: -; v_call: TRBV6-5; cdr3_aa: CASRRSEAGELFF; cdr3_nt: TGTGCCAGCAGACGAAGCGAAGCCGGGGAGCTGTTTTTT
clone_size: -; j_call: TRBJ1-1; d_call: TRBD1; v_call: TRBV5-4; cdr3_aa: CASGIQGTGTEAFF; cdr3_nt: TGTGCCAGCGGGATACAGGGGACGGGCACTGAAGCTTTCTTT
clone_size: -; j_call: TRBJ1-5; d_call: -; v_call: TRBV6-6; cdr3_aa: CAIGGLGRRNQPQHF; cdr3_nt: TGTGCCATTGGGGGGTTGGGCAGGCGGAATCAGCCCCAGCATTTT
clone_size: -; j_call: TRBJ2-7; d_call: -; v_call: TRBV10-3; cdr3_aa: CAISDTRGQNYEQYF; cdr3_nt: TGTGCCATCAGTGATACGAGGGGACAAAACTACGAGCAGTACTTC
clone_size: -; j_call: TRBJ1-3; d_call: -; v_call: TRBV4-3; cdr3_aa: CASSQGFLGNTIYF; cdr3_nt: TGCGCCAGCAGCCAAGGTTTCCTTGGAAACACCATATATTTT
clone_size: -; j_call: TRBJ2-7; d_call: TRBD1; v_call: TRBV6-2/TRBV6-3; cdr3_aa: CASSLSPDRRIYEQYF; cdr3_nt: TGTGCCAGCAGTTTATCCCCGGACAGGCGGATCTACGAGCAGTACTTC
clone_size: -; j_call: TRBJ2-1; d_call: TRBD1; v_call: TRBV19; cdr3_aa: CASSMGTGTHEQFF; cdr3_nt: TGTGCCAGTAGTATGGGGACAGGAACCCATGAGCAGTTCTTC
clone_size: -; j_call: TRBJ1-4; d_call: -; v_call: TRBV5-1; cdr3_aa: CASSFIAGGDEKLFF; cdr3_nt: TGCGCCAGCAGCTTCATTGCGGGGGGTGACGAAAAACTGTTTTTT
clone_size: few; j_call: TRBJ2-7; d_call: -; v_call: TRBV10-1; cdr3_aa: CASSLRGEGSSYEQYF; cdr3_nt: TGCGCCAGCAGTCTAAGGGGGGAGGGGAGCTCCTACGAGCAGTACTTC
clone_size: -; j_call: TRBJ1-1; d_call: -; v_call: TRBV20-1; cdr3_aa: CSPRVNTEAFF; cdr3_nt: TGCAGTCCCAGGGTGAACACTGAAGCTTTCTTT
clone_size: -; j_call: TRBJ2-2; d_call: -; v_call: TRBV12-3/TRBV12-4; cdr3_aa: CASQRRDTGELFF; cdr3_nt: TGTGCCAGCCAAAGGAGGGATACCGGGGAGCTGTTTTTT
clone_size: -; j_call: TRBJ2-7; d_call: TRBD2; v_call: TRBV18; cdr3_aa: CASSPGAGGTYEQYF; cdr3_nt: TGTGCCAGCTCTCCCGGGGCGGGGGGGACCTACGAGCAGTACTTC
clone_size: -; j_call: TRBJ1-1; d_call: -; v_call: TRBV12-3/TRBV12-4; cdr3_aa: CASTQGLNTEAFF; cdr3_nt: TGTGCCAGCACTCAGGGCTTGAACACTGAAGCTTTCTTT
clone_size: -; j_call: TRBJ2-7; d_call: TRBD1; v_call: TRBV27; cdr3_aa: CASSWTGGISYEQYF; cdr3_nt: TGTGCCAGCAGTTGGACAGGGGGTATTTCCTACGAGCAGTACTTC
clone_size: -; j_call: TRBJ1-4; d_call: TRBD1; v_call: TRBV27; cdr3_aa: CASSLDRGQYEKLFF; cdr3_nt: TGTGCCAGCAGTCTTGACAGGGGGCAATATGAAAAACTGTTTTTT
clone_size: -; j_call: TRBJ2-5; d_call: TRBD2; v_call: TRBV4-1; cdr3_aa: CASSQAPGLAGEQETQYF; cdr3_nt: TGCGCCAGCAGCCAAGCACCGGGACTAGCGGGAGAGCAAGAGACCCAGTACTTC
clone_size: -; j_call: TRBJ2-2; d_call: TRBD2; v_call: TRBV7-8; cdr3_aa: CASSLAGGLGELFF; cdr3_nt: TGTGCCAGCTCACTAGCGGGGGGGCTCGGGGAGCTGTTTTTT
clone_size: once; j_call: TRBJ1-4; d_call: -; v_call: TRBV18; cdr3_aa: CASSRDWGQTNEKLFF; cdr3_nt: TGTGCCAGCTCGCGGGACTGGGGCCAGACTAATGAAAAACTGTTTTTT
clone_size: -; j_call: TRBJ2-7; d_call: TRBD1; v_call: TRBV24-1; cdr3_aa: CATSDHDRGPYEQYF; cdr3_nt: TGTGCCACCAGTGACCATGACAGGGGTCCATACGAGCAGTACTTC